Shown below are 31 T cell receptor beta chains from a single sample sequenced in a study of radiotherapy plus CTLA-4 blockade in lung cancer (dated by TCRdb to the late 2010s). The method was the immunoSEQ multiplex PCR assay. This immuneACCESS table, as held by TCRdb, lists in-frame sequences with V and J called but not all clones. Of the missing ones, under half trace to an unresolved V gene in checked studies; the others have no known cause. This sample lists some 77,000 clones; about 86% were detected once. Of the sample, just over 2% falls within the top ten clones. Here the sequenced sample was peripheral blood, taken from a patient treated with radiotherapy plus ipilimumab. Receptors were obtained from a human donor with non-small cell lung cancer who had a partial response to radiotherapy plus ipilimumab.

This chain uses TRBV27 with TRBJ2-1; TRBD2 is a possible D gene (6 bases). Germline-derived CDR1 and CDR2 are MNHEY and SMNVEV (reference sequence). V lost 5 bases, J lost 7 bases, and 18 bases lay in between. The CDR3 is 15 amino acids. The CDR3 loop reads CASSPPGLAINEQFF. In DNA form, the CDR3 reads TGTGCCAGCAGTCCCCCCGGGCTAGCGATAAATGAGCAGTTCTTC.

The chain has TRBV19 and TRBJ1-2; possible D gene TRBD1, 6 bases. Germline CDR1 reads LNHDA; CDR2 reads SQIVND (reference sequence). This CDR3 contains 17 residues. The ends were cut back, 5 bases at V and 4 bases at J, with 23 bases in the middle. The CDR3 sequence is CASSPGTRVGLSYGYTF. In nucleotides, the CDR3 is TGTGCCAGTAGTCCGGGGACACGAGTCGGGCTTTCCTATGGCTACACCTTC.

This rearrangement joins TRBV10-2 to TRBJ2-2; D may be TRBD2 (6 bases). Trimming took off 3 bases at V and 4 bases at J, with 12 bases between the two ends. The CDR3 runs 15 residues. Germline V lookup: CDR1 WSHSY, CDR2 SAAADI. CDR3 in amino acids: CASSETGAGTGELFF. Here the CDR3 DNA reads TGCGCCAGCAGTGAAACGGGAGCGGGCACCGGGGAGCTGTTTTTT.

The chain carries TRBV6-5 and TRBJ1-1; the D gene is possibly TRBD1 (5 bases). Per germline, CDR1 MNHEY and CDR2 SVGAGI. The CDR3 contains 14 residues. Between the trimmed V and J ends, which lost 10 bases and 5 bases, there was a span of 20 bases. The DNA for the CDR3 is TGTGCCACCTACCGTCCCGGGGGATGGACTGAAGCTTTCTTT. Protein product: CATYRPGGWTEAFF.

The gene calls are TRBV5-1 and TRBJ2-1, with 10 bases lining up with TRBD1. CDR3 length equals 16 residues. Germline trimming cut 3 bases from V and 4 bases from J; bases unmatched to any gene: 7. CDR1 SGHRS and CDR2 YFSETQ come from the germline V gene. This CDR3 is CASSYSGQGVYNEQFF. The CDR3 bases are TGCGCCAGCAGCTATAGCGGACAGGGGGTATACAATGAGCAGTTCTTC.

The chain combines TRBV10-3 with TRBJ1-6; D ambiguous. CDR3 length: 15 amino acids. Germline loops: CDR1 ENHRY, CDR2 SYGVKD. V lost 0 bases to trimming and J lost 9 bases, with 12 bases between them. The CDR3, as DNA: TGTGCCATCAGTGAGTCGAATCAACGAGTTTCACCCCTCCACTTT. This translates into CAISESNQRVSPLHF.

This sequence joins TRBV5-6 and TRBJ1-1; D is undetermined. The V end was cut by 1 base, the J end by 3 bases, with 16 bases between. Germline V lookup: CDR1 SGHDT, CDR2 YYEEEE. The CDR3 extends over 16 amino acids. CDR3 amino acids: CASSLPRALRDTEAFF. CDR3 nucleotides: TGTGCCAGCAGCTTGCCGAGGGCCCTTCGGGACACTGAAGCTTTCTTT.

The chain recombines TRBV7-8 with TRBJ2-2, with TRBD1 identical over 7 bases. Trimming removed 3 bases from V and 4 bases from J; junction bases left unmatched: 5. There are 15 residues in the CDR3. Germline V gene sequence: CDR1 SGHVS, CDR2 FQNEAQ. For the CDR3, the DNA is TGTGCCAGCAGCTTTCCGGCAGGGGGCACCGGGGAGCTGTTTTTT. Translated, it gives CASSFPAGGTGELFF.

The chain uses TRBV5-8 and TRBJ1-1, with D maybe TRBD1 (5 bases). Deletions cut 4 bases from V and 5 bases from J, with 18 bases between. In germline, CDR1 is SGHTS, CDR2 YDEGEE. The CDR3 totals 15 residues. The chain's CDR3 is CASSRVGGTWTEAFF. DNA for the CDR3: TGTGCCAGCAGCCGGGTTGGGGGGACGTGGACTGAAGCTTTCTTT.

J is TRBJ2-1 and V is TRBV28; 8 positions agree with TRBD1. The germline gives CDR1 MDHEN, CDR2 SYDVKM. Germline trimming cut 5 bases from V and 6 bases from J; bases unmatched to any gene: 9. The CDR3 runs 15 residues. CDR3 DNA sequence: TGTGCCAGCAGTAACCGACAGGGGATGGGCAATGAGCAGTTCTTC. Translated, it gives CASSNRQGMGNEQFF.

The J gene is TRBJ2-2, the V gene TRBV2; D is perhaps TRBD2 (6 bases). The V gene's germline CDR1 is SNHLY and CDR2 FYNNEI. Between the trimmed V and J ends, which lost 10 bases and 5 bases, there was a span of 17 bases. The CDR3 is made up of 14 amino acids. The CDR3 loop is CATVQGEVTGELFF. DNA for the CDR3: TGTGCCACCGTTCAAGGGGAGGTAACCGGGGAGCTGTTTTTT.

The rearrangement uses TRBV18 and TRBJ2-6; the D gene is possibly TRBD2 (6 bases). Germline V gene data show CDR1 as KGHSH and CDR2 as LQKENI. V was clipped by 3 bases and J by 0 bases, with 15 bases between them. This CDR3 is 18 amino acids long. CDR3 bases: TGTGCCAGCTCACCCGTAAGACTAGTCGGCTCTGGGGCCAACGTCCTGACTTTC. Protein: CASSPVRLVGSGANVLTF.

This chain links TRBV28 with TRBJ1-5, with unresolved D. This CDR3 has 11 amino acids. Looked up from germline, CDR1 is MDHEN and CDR2 is SYDVKM. The V end lost 6 bases, the J end lost 4 bases, and 4 bases lay between the germline ends. This CDR3 reads CASSPNQPQHF. CDR3 nucleotides: TGTGCCAGCAGCCCAAATCAGCCCCAGCATTTT.

V and J are TRBV27 and TRBJ2-5, with D possibly matching TRBD1 (6 bases). The CDR3 covers 15 residues. CDR1 MNHEY and CDR2 SMNVEV come from the germline V gene (reference sequence). Trimming pared 5 bases from V and 2 bases from J, leaving 15 bases between. The CDR3: CASSPRGWIQETQYF. Here the CDR3 DNA reads TGTGCCAGCAGTCCCAGGGGATGGATACAAGAGACCCAGTACTTC.

V and J are TRBV27 and TRBJ2-2; 10 bases agree with TRBD1. In germline, CDR1 is MNHEY, CDR2 SMNVEV (reference sequence). CDR3 length equals 16 residues. V trimming: 0 bases; J trimming: 4 bases; junction bases outside the gene matches: 2. CDR3 sequence (DNA): TGTGCCAGCAGTTTATCCGGGACAGGGGTCACCGGGGAGCTGTTTTTT. This translates into CASSLSGTGVTGELFF.

V usage is TRBV29-1 and J usage is TRBJ1-1; no reliable D call. This CDR3 is 13 amino acids long. Deletions cut 5 bases from V and 1 base from J, with 11 bases between. CDR1 and CDR2 from the germline V gene are SQVTM and ANQGSEA. CDR3 sequence: CSVHSRENTEAFF. CDR3 DNA sequence: TGCAGCGTTCACTCGAGGGAGAACACTGAAGCTTTCTTT.

The chain links TRBV28 to TRBJ2-3; D ambiguous. Trimming took 5 bases from V and 5 from J, leaving 11 bases between them. The germline V gene has CDR1 MDHEN and CDR2 SYDVKM. The CDR3 length is 13 residues. CDR3 residues: CASSPRVRDTQYF. CDR3 bases: TGTGCCAGCAGTCCTCGGGTCCGAGATACGCAGTATTTT. The full variable domain, completed using reference TRBV28 and TRBJ2-3, is DVKVTQSSRYLVKRTGEKVFLECVQDMDHENMFWYRQDPGLGLRLIYFSYDVKMKEKGDIPEGYSVSREKKERFSLILESASTNQTSMYLCASSPRVRDTQYFGPGTRLTVL.

CDR3 DNA sequence: TGCAGCCTCCGGGGCGGGAACCTGAATGAGCAGTTCTTC. Protein product: CSLRGGNLNEQFF. The gene calls are TRBV29-1 and TRBJ2-1; a weak D match, TRBD2 (6 bases). Germline V gene data show CDR1 as SQVTM and CDR2 as ANQGSEA. V was cut by 8 bases and J by 7 bases, with 18 bases left in between. There are 13 residues in the CDR3.

The V and J genes are TRBV6-5 and TRBJ1-1; no definite D call. Germline V gene lookup returns CDR1 MNHEY and CDR2 SVGAGI. The CDR3 has 15 amino acids. V was trimmed by 9 bases and J by 2 bases, leaving 19 bases between them. DNA of the CDR3: TGTGCCAGTCGGGTTGACCGAGCCGTCAACACTGAAGCTTTCTTT. This translates into CASRVDRAVNTEAFF.

This clone has a single count. J is TRBJ2-1 and V is TRBV14; D remains ambiguous. V dropped 4 bases and J dropped 5 bases, with 3 bases sitting between them. The CDR3 contains 11 residues. CDR1 and CDR2 (germline): SGHDN, FVKESK. The CDR3 here is CASSRDNEQFF. DNA for the CDR3: TGTGCCAGCAGCCGAGACAATGAGCAGTTCTTC.

The CDR3 sequence: CASSLVGDTEAFF. Written as DNA, the CDR3 is TGTGCCAGCAGCTTAGTCGGGGACACTGAAGCTTTCTTT. The V gene is TRBV11-2, the J gene TRBJ1-1; unclear D gene. The CDR3 covers 13 residues. V lost 1 base to trimming and J lost 3 bases, with 6 bases between them. Germline loops: CDR1 SGHAT, CDR2 FQNNGV.

This chain links TRBV28 with TRBJ1-2; 7 bases align to TRBD1. CDR1 is MDHEN and CDR2 is SYDVKM in the germline V gene. V was pared by 6 bases and J by 4 bases, with 5 bases of the junction left unmatched. The CDR3 is 13 amino acids. CDR3 region: CASSPGQFYGYTF. The CDR3 DNA sequence: TGTGCCAGCAGCCCGGGACAGTTCTATGGCTACACCTTC.

V is TRBV10-2 and J is TRBJ2-7; 10 bases agree with TRBD2. The CDR3 sequence is 16 residues long. Per germline, CDR1 WSHSY and CDR2 SAAADI. J lost 0 bases, V lost 3 bases, and 5 bases had no gene match. CDR3 sequence (DNA): TGCGCCAGCAGTGAATCAGGGACTAGCGACTCCTACGAGCAGTACTTC. Translating gives CASSESGTSDSYEQYF.

The rearrangement joins TRBV5-1 to TRBJ1-4; no firm D call. The CDR3 totals 16 residues. The germline V gene has CDR1 SGHRS and CDR2 YFSETQ. Trimming stripped 0 bases from V and 0 bases from J, with 9 bases between. The CDR3 DNA reads TGCGCCAGCAGCTTGGGCCCAGGAACAACTAATGAAAAACTGTTTTTT. The encoded protein is CASSLGPGTTNEKLFF.

This rearrangement joins TRBV27 to TRBJ2-7; 12 bases map to TRBD2. V gave up 3 bases and J gave up 2 bases; unmatched junction bases: 5. CDR1 is MNHEY, CDR2 SMNVEV, per germline (reference sequence). The CDR3 is 16 residues long. The CDR3 loop is CASSFISSGRAYEQYF. The CDR3 DNA reads TGTGCCAGCAGTTTTATCTCTAGCGGGAGGGCCTACGAGCAGTACTTC.

This clone came up once. J is TRBJ2-3 and V is TRBV2, with 10 bases that match TRBD1. The trim removed 2 bases at V and 4 bases at J, leaving 6 bases unmatched. The germline V gene has CDR1 SNHLY and CDR2 FYNNEI. The CDR3 sequence is 16 residues long. The CDR3 nucleotides are TGTGCCAGCAGTGAACGTGTGGGACAGGGGCCAGATACGCAGTATTTT. It codes for CASSERVGQGPDTQYF.

As for this clone: Other nucleotide sequences from this sample produce the same CDR3. V usage is TRBV6-4 and J usage is TRBJ1-5, with D possibly matching TRBD1 (5 bases). The V end was cut by 3 bases, the J end by 2 bases, with 8 bases between. The CDR3 sequence is 14 residues long. Germline CDR1 is MRHNA and CDR2 is SNTAGT. The CDR3 nucleotides read TGTGCCAGCAGTGAGGCGGGGGGCAATCAGCCCCAGCATTTT. As protein: CASSEAGGNQPQHF.

CDR3 residues: CASSEGLPRTEAFF. The CDR3 DNA is TGTGCCAGTTCAGAGGGACTGCCGAGAACTGAAGCTTTCTTT. This rearrangement joins TRBV27 to TRBJ1-1; perhaps TRBD1 as D (5 bases). The CDR3 runs 14 residues. V lost 9 bases and J 5 bases, leaving 19 bases between the germline ends. Germline loops: CDR1 MNHEY, CDR2 SMNVEV (reference sequence).

The gene calls are TRBV30 and TRBJ1-2; 8 bases are a match to TRBD1. Losses at the gene ends were 2 bases for V and 4 bases for J; bases not matched to a gene: 3. CDR3 size: 13 residues. Germline lookup yields CDR1 GTSNPN and CDR2 SVGIG (reference sequence). DNA of the CDR3: TGTGCCTGGAGTCGGACAGGGACCTATGGCTACACCTTC. Protein: CAWSRTGTYGYTF.

The chain combines TRBV11-2 with TRBJ2-3, with 9 bases that match TRBD2. The CDR3 is 15 amino acids. The germline V gene encodes CDR1 SGHAT and CDR2 FQNNGV. V dropped 2 bases and J dropped 2; count of bases not matched to a gene: 2. The CDR3 DNA reads as TGTGCCAGCAGCTTACTAGCGGGATCCACAGATACGCAGTATTTT. It translates to CASSLLAGSTDTQYF.

This chain uses TRBV2 with TRBJ1-5; 7 bases are a match to TRBD1. The germline gives CDR1 SNHLY, CDR2 FYNNEI. Unmatched junction bases numbered 5, after V lost 7 bases and J lost 2 bases. The CDR3 extends over 14 amino acids. CDR3 region: CASTRDSGNQPQHF. Written as DNA, the CDR3 is TGTGCCAGCACCCGGGACAGCGGCAATCAGCCCCAGCATTTT.